Listed below are T cell receptor beta chains from one sample, sequenced in a study of T cell clusters in autoimmune cytopenias. From its re-call of the multiplex PCR reads, TCRdb lists each CDR3 protein once, without DNA. This repertoire includes about 4,900 distinct CDR3 sequences. These records were also assigned to another study, of T cell repertoires in aging, cancer and after chemotherapy.

Sequences were obtained from peripheral blood. Every receptor here comes from a human donor with chronic lymphocytic leukemia. The donor label of this sample is uncertain. Both conserved end residues are part of each CDR3. A row's size may be missing; if present it is once, few, many or a size class.

CDR3 protein	V gene	CDR3 length	clone size	J gene
CAISERGYTDTQYF	TRBV10-3	14	-	TRBJ2-3
CASRTQGGSNQPQHF	TRBV6-1	15	-	TRBJ1-5
CSATRLERASDTQYF	TRBV20-1	15	-	TRBJ2-3
CASSNPGTGGNEQFF	TRBV28	15	-	TRBJ2-1
CASRSVGATDTQYF	TRBV5-6	14	medium-sized	TRBJ2-3
CASSYRTGAREKLFF	TRBV6-5	15	medium-sized	TRBJ1-4
CASSLWGGETQYF	TRBV5-6	13	-	TRBJ2-5
CASSRPRDMNTEAFF	TRBV6-6	15	-	TRBJ1-1
CASRPLPGQGTDTQYF	TRBV12-3/TRBV12-4	16	medium-sized	TRBJ2-3
CAFKSGGSDQPQHF	TRBV10-2	14	-	TRBJ1-5
CASSLKGGVKEQYF	TRBV12-3/TRBV12-4	14	-	TRBJ2-7
CASSHGPWETQYF	TRBV27	13	medium-sized	TRBJ2-5
CASSPLPAGTRSGANVLTF	TRBV18	19	-	TRBJ2-6
CASSYGWGQGIMDYGYTF	TRBV6-5	18	-	TRBJ1-2
CASSYRGYQETQYF	TRBV7-6	14	-	TRBJ2-5
CASSPSGTGDMKPQHF	TRBV19	16	medium-sized	TRBJ1-5
CASSKTDGLRYIQYF	TRBV19	15	medium-sized	TRBJ2-4
CSAVPFGGGQPQHF	TRBV29-1	14	-	TRBJ1-5
CASRPHRGRAVTEAFF	TRBV12-3/TRBV12-4	16	-	TRBJ1-1
CASSEAGDNTDTQYF	TRBV6-1	15	medium-sized	TRBJ2-3
CASSLARIRGAGELFF	TRBV11-2	16	medium-sized	TRBJ2-2
CASSEETGWEAGELFF	TRBV2	16	-	TRBJ2-2
CASSPTSGGGNEQFF	TRBV7-9	15	-	TRBJ2-1
CASSTGNSDTQYF	TRBV6-1	13	medium-sized	TRBJ2-3
CSARGDWGSYEQYF	TRBV20-1	14	-	TRBJ2-7
CASRRGTSSETQYF	TRBV6-5	14	medium-sized	TRBJ2-5
CASSRATANTGELFF	TRBV7-9	15	medium-sized	TRBJ2-2
CASTTPTGWGGELFF	TRBV19	15	medium-sized	TRBJ2-2
CSVEANLNQGQETQYF	TRBV29-1	16	medium-sized	TRBJ2-5
CASSYSRQGSNTIYF	TRBV6-5	15	-	TRBJ1-3
CASTALGQGGYNEQFF	TRBV7-9	16	-	TRBJ2-1
CASSQLAGGLGTGELFF	TRBV19	17	-	TRBJ2-2